This TCR beta chain originates from a study of blood T cell repertoires in COVID-19. Study context: COVID-19 samples collected from the United States, Italy and Spain covered acute and convalescent phases.

Profiling relied on immunoSEQ multiplex PCR, and the TCRdb table lists in-frame clones only, not all of them. The table records under 60,000 clones, 75% to 90% of them present only once. V was trimmed by 2 bases and J by 4 bases, leaving 12 bases between them. The germline gives CDR1 SGHRS, CDR2 YFSETQ. The CDR3 has 15 residues. This sequence originates from a human donor with active COVID-19. The donor label of this sample is uncertain. The V call is TRBV5-1, the J call TRBJ2-2; tentative D call: TRBD2 (6 bases). Sequenced material: peripheral blood. CDR3 sequence (DNA): TGCGCCAGCAGCTTTGACGGGAGTGGCACCGGGGAGCTGTTTTTT. It translates to CASSFDGSGTGELFF.